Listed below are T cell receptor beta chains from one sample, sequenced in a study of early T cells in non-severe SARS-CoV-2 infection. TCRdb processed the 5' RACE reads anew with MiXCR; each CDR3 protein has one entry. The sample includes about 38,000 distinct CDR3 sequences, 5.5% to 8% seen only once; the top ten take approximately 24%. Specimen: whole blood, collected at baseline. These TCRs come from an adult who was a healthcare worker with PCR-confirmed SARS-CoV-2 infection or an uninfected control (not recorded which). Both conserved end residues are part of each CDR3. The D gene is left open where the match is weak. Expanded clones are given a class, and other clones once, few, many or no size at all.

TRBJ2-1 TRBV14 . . CASKPGLNYNEQFF TGTGCCAGTAAACCGGGACTGAACTACAATGAGCAGTTCTTC
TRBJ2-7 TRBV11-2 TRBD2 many CASRTGTSGPRGEQYF TGTGCCAGCAGAACCGGGACTAGCGGGCCCCGCGGGGAGCAGTACTTC
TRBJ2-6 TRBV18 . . CASSPFGSSAGANVLTF TGTGCCAGCTCACCATTCGGCAGTTCGGCTGGGGCCAACGTCCTGACTTTC
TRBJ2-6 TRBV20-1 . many CSALDGSGANVLTF TGCAGTGCTTTGGACGGCTCTGGGGCCAACGTCCTGACTTTC
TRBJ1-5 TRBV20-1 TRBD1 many CSALDRADQPQHF TGCAGTGCTTTGGACAGGGCCGATCAGCCCCAGCATTTT
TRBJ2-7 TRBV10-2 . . CASSEAGPYEQYF TGCGCCAGCAGTGAGGCAGGTCCCTACGAGCAGTACTTC
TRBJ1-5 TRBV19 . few CASKAWVGDQPQHF TGTGCCAGTAAGGCCTGGGTTGGCGACCAGCCCCAGCATTTT
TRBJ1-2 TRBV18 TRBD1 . CASSPERDSSGYTF TGTGCCAGCTCACCCGAGAGGGACAGTAGTGGCTACACCTTC
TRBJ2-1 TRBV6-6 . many CASSLMGENEQFF TGTGCCAGCAGTCTGATGGGGGAGAATGAGCAGTTCTTC
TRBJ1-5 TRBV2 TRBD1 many CASSRDRGSPQHF TGTGCCAGCAGTAGGGACAGGGGTTCGCCCCAGCATTTT
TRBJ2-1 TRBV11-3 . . CASSLAGDSGPLDEQFF TGTGCCAGCAGCTTAGCTGGAGATAGCGGACCGCTGGATGAGCAGTTCTTC
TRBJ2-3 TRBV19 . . CASREGLASTDTQYF TGTGCCAGTAGGGAAGGGCTGGCAAGCACAGATACGCAGTATTTT
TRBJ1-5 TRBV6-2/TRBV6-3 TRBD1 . CASRGDSHQPQHF TGTGCCAGCAGGGGGGACAGTCATCAGCCCCAGCATTTT
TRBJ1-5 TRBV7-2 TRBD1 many CASSPWTGRTNQPQHF TGTGCCAGCAGCCCTTGGACAGGGCGAACGAATCAGCCCCAGCATTTT
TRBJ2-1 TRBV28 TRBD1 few CASSSGQGTEQFF TGTGCCAGCAGTTCGGGACAGGGGACTGAGCAGTTCTTC
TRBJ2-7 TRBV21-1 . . CASSKNRAGSYEQYF TGTGCCAGCAGCAAAAATCGGGCAGGCTCCTACGAGCAGTACTTC
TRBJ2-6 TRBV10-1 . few CASSDSAGANVLTF TGCGCCAGCAGTGACAGTGCTGGGGCCAACGTCCTGACTTTC
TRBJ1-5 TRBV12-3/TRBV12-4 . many CASAESNQPQHF TGTGCCAGCGCGGAAAGCAATCAGCCCCAGCATTTT
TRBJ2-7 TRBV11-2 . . CASSLNDKYYEQYF TGTGCCAGCAGCTTAAACGACAAATACTACGAGCAGTACTTC
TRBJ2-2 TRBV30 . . CAWSVLEAGELFF TGTGCCTGGAGTGTACTGGAGGCCGGGGAGCTGTTTTTT
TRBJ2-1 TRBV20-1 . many CSAAGIGRTYNEQFF TGCAGTGCTGCTGGTATAGGGAGGACCTACAATGAGCAGTTCTTC
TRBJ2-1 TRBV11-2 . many CASSVTDYNEQFF TGTGCCAGCAGCGTGACCGATTACAATGAGCAGTTCTTC
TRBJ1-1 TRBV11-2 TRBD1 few CASSRTGGEAFF TGTGCCAGCAGCCGGACAGGCGGAGAAGCTTTCTTT
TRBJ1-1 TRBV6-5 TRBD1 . CASSFSGGWTEAFF TGTGCCAGCAGTTTTTCAGGGGGGTGGACTGAAGCTTTCTTT
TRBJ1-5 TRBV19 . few CASSMGRRNQPQHF TGTGCCAGTAGTATGGGCAGGCGGAATCAGCCCCAGCATTTT
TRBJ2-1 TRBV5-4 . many CASPTQGEREMDEQFF TGTGCCAGCCCTACCCAGGGGGAGCGGGAAATGGATGAGCAGTTCTTC
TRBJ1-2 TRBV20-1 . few CSARSRDAPYTF TGCAGTGCTAGATCCAGGGATGCACCCTACACCTTC
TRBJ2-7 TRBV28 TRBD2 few CASSPRIGASGTYEQYF TGTGCCAGCAGTCCGCGCATAGGCGCTAGCGGGACATACGAGCAGTACTTC
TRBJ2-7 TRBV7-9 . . CASSFPRSYEQYF TGTGCCAGCAGCTTTCCCCGATCCTACGAGCAGTACTTC
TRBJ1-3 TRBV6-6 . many CASSYRGRGGNSGNTIYF TGTGCCAGCAGTTACCGTGGAAGGGGGGGTAACTCTGGAAACACCATATATTTT